A selection of T cell receptor beta chains follows, all from one sample in a study of blood T cell repertoires in COVID-19. Some clones are missing from TCRdb's copy, which holds only in-frame ones; the method was immunoSEQ multiplex PCR. The data hold hundreds of thousands of clones, with approximately 89% observed a single time. The specimen was peripheral blood. Receptor source: a woman aged 60-70 years with COVID-19, enrolled during active disease. CDR3s include the opening cysteine and the closing phenylalanine or tryptophan. The D gene is left open where the match is weak. Size is stated for part of the rows, as once, few or many counts, or as a class when the clone is expanded.

d_call: TRBD1
clone_size: NA
v_call: TRBV5-1
j_call: TRBJ1-1
cdr3_length: 17
cdr3_aa: CASSLALLQGATTEAFF
cdr3_nt: TGCGCCAGCAGCTTGGCCTTATTACAGGGGGCGACCACTGAAGCTTTCTTT

d_call: NA
clone_size: NA
v_call: TRBV10-3
j_call: TRBJ1-5
cdr3_length: 16
cdr3_aa: CAISDGGMGGNQPQHF
cdr3_nt: TGTGCCATCAGTGATGGGGGGATGGGCGGCAATCAGCCCCAGCATTTT

d_call: NA
clone_size: NA
v_call: TRBV7-6
j_call: TRBJ2-5
cdr3_length: 15
cdr3_aa: CASSPNWGGGETQYF
cdr3_nt: TGTGCCAGCAGCCCAAATTGGGGAGGAGGGGAGACCCAGTACTTC

d_call: TRBD2
clone_size: NA
v_call: TRBV10-3
j_call: TRBJ2-5
cdr3_length: 18
cdr3_aa: CAISEGERGAVGQETQYF
cdr3_nt: TGTGCCATCAGTGAAGGGGAGCGGGGGGCGGTTGGGCAAGAGACCCAGTACTTC

d_call: TRBD1
clone_size: NA
v_call: TRBV7-6
j_call: TRBJ1-3
cdr3_length: 16
cdr3_aa: CASSALAGTVGNTIYF
cdr3_nt: TGTGCCAGCAGCGCCCTGGCCGGGACAGTCGGAAACACCATATATTTT

d_call: NA
clone_size: NA
v_call: TRBV11-2
j_call: TRBJ2-2
cdr3_length: 11
cdr3_aa: CASSQAVGLFF
cdr3_nt: TGTGCCAGCAGTCAGGCCGTTGGGCTGTTTTTT

d_call: NA
clone_size: NA
v_call: TRBV4-1
j_call: TRBJ2-3
cdr3_length: 17
cdr3_aa: CASSRGLTGGYTDTQYF
cdr3_nt: TGCGCCAGCAGCCGGGGACTAACAGGGGGGTACACAGATACGCAGTATTTT

d_call: NA
clone_size: NA
v_call: TRBV6-6
j_call: TRBJ1-3
cdr3_length: 15
cdr3_aa: CASILDGSSGNTIYF
cdr3_nt: TGTGCCAGCATTCTGGACGGGAGCTCTGGAAACACCATATATTTT

d_call: NA
clone_size: NA
v_call: TRBV5-6
j_call: TRBJ2-1
cdr3_length: 14
cdr3_aa: CASSLSLALNEQFF
cdr3_nt: TGTGCCAGCAGCTTGAGCCTAGCCCTCAATGAGCAGTTCTTC

d_call: NA
clone_size: NA
v_call: TRBV5-1
j_call: TRBJ1-4
cdr3_length: 15
cdr3_aa: CASSPGLGGNEKLFF
cdr3_nt: TGCGCCAGCAGCCCCGGGTTAGGCGGAAATGAAAAACTGTTTTTT

d_call: NA
clone_size: NA
v_call: TRBV5-6
j_call: TRBJ1-4
cdr3_length: 14
cdr3_aa: CASSFKLGAEKLFF
cdr3_nt: TGTGCCAGCAGCTTTAAGTTGGGGGCGGAAAAACTGTTTTTT

d_call: TRBD2
clone_size: NA
v_call: TRBV10-3
j_call: TRBJ2-2
cdr3_length: 17
cdr3_aa: CAISKGLAGPTTGELFF
cdr3_nt: TGTGCCATCAGTAAGGGCCTAGCGGGACCGACCACCGGGGAGCTGTTTTTT

d_call: NA
clone_size: NA
v_call: TRBV19
j_call: TRBJ2-3
cdr3_length: 13
cdr3_aa: CASSPTGMDTQYF
cdr3_nt: TGTGCCAGTAGTCCTACAGGGATGGATACGCAGTATTTT

d_call: NA
clone_size: once
v_call: TRBV2
j_call: TRBJ2-2
cdr3_length: 14
cdr3_aa: CASSKDKYTGELFF
cdr3_nt: TGTGCCAGCAGTAAGGACAAATACACCGGGGAGCTGTTTTTT

d_call: TRBD2
clone_size: NA
v_call: TRBV7-2
j_call: TRBJ2-2
cdr3_length: 16
cdr3_aa: CASSLRLAGAAGELFF
cdr3_nt: TGTGCCAGCAGCCTAAGACTAGCGGGGGCGGCCGGGGAGCTGTTTTTT

d_call: NA
clone_size: NA
v_call: TRBV4-1
j_call: TRBJ2-1
cdr3_length: 16
cdr3_aa: CASSQGEQGLYNEQFF
cdr3_nt: TGCGCCAGCAGCCAAGGGGAACAGGGCCTCTACAATGAGCAGTTCTTC

d_call: TRBD1
clone_size: many
v_call: TRBV27
j_call: TRBJ1-1
cdr3_length: 15
cdr3_aa: CASRYGHRGSTEAFF
cdr3_nt: TGTGCCAGCAGATACGGACACAGGGGAAGCACTGAAGCTTTCTTT

d_call: NA
clone_size: once
v_call: TRBV19
j_call: TRBJ1-5
cdr3_length: 15
cdr3_aa: CASSPVGAPSQPQHF
cdr3_nt: TGTGCCAGTAGCCCAGTTGGGGCCCCGAGTCAGCCCCAGCATTTT

d_call: TRBD1
clone_size: NA
v_call: TRBV10-2
j_call: TRBJ1-2
cdr3_length: 12
cdr3_aa: CAVRTGLYGYTF
cdr3_nt: TGCGCCGTACGGACAGGGCTCTATGGCTACACCTTC

d_call: NA
clone_size: NA
v_call: TRBV5-1
j_call: TRBJ2-7
cdr3_length: 12
cdr3_aa: CASSSRGYEQYF
cdr3_nt: TGCGCCAGCAGCTCCCGCGGATACGAGCAGTACTTC

d_call: NA
clone_size: NA
v_call: TRBV4-2
j_call: TRBJ2-3
cdr3_length: 16
cdr3_aa: CASSPGQTRLTDTQYF
cdr3_nt: TGTGCCAGCAGTCCCGGACAGACCCGACTCACAGATACGCAGTATTTT

d_call: NA
clone_size: once
v_call: TRBV3-1/TRBV3-2
j_call: TRBJ1-2
cdr3_length: 14
cdr3_aa: CASSHPMGGRGYTF
cdr3_nt: TGTGCCAGCAGCCACCCGATGGGGGGGCGCGGCTACACCTTC

d_call: TRBD1
clone_size: NA
v_call: TRBV24-1
j_call: TRBJ2-1
cdr3_length: 20
cdr3_aa: CATSDLRLSGQGARDNEQFF
cdr3_nt: TGTGCCACCAGTGATTTGCGTCTCTCGGGACAGGGGGCGCGGGACAATGAGCAGTTCTTC

d_call: NA
clone_size: NA
v_call: TRBV5-1
j_call: TRBJ2-2
cdr3_length: 16
cdr3_aa: CASSLQPGQNTGELFF
cdr3_nt: TGCGCCAGCAGCCTCCAGCCGGGACAGAACACCGGGGAGCTGTTTTTT

d_call: NA
clone_size: NA
v_call: TRBV4-1
j_call: TRBJ2-5
cdr3_length: 13
cdr3_aa: CASSLAQRETQYF
cdr3_nt: TGCGCCAGCAGCCTGGCCCAAAGAGAGACCCAGTACTTC

d_call: TRBD1
clone_size: NA
v_call: TRBV6-5
j_call: TRBJ2-1
cdr3_length: 14
cdr3_aa: CASRGQGKGVEQFF
cdr3_nt: TGTGCCAGCCGAGGACAGGGTAAGGGAGTAGAGCAGTTCTTC

d_call: NA
clone_size: few
v_call: TRBV3-1/TRBV3-2
j_call: TRBJ1-3
cdr3_length: 17
cdr3_aa: CASSQGSGVSFGNTIYF
cdr3_nt: TGTGCCAGCAGCCAAGGCTCGGGGGTCTCATTTGGAAACACCATATATTTT

d_call: NA
clone_size: NA
v_call: TRBV6-1
j_call: TRBJ1-2
cdr3_length: 15
cdr3_aa: CASSEWVGQGGGYTF
cdr3_nt: TGTGCCAGCAGTGAATGGGTGGGGCAGGGAGGCGGCTACACCTTC

d_call: TRBD1
clone_size: NA
v_call: TRBV27
j_call: TRBJ1-6
cdr3_length: 17
cdr3_aa: CASSPSDREGYNSPLHF
cdr3_nt: TGTGCCAGCAGTCCATCGGACAGGGAGGGGTATAATTCACCCCTCCACTTT

d_call: TRBD1
clone_size: NA
v_call: TRBV18
j_call: TRBJ1-5
cdr3_length: 15
cdr3_aa: CASSVTGAPGQPQHF
cdr3_nt: TGTGCCAGCTCAGTAACAGGGGCCCCCGGGCAGCCCCAGCATTTT

d_call: TRBD2
clone_size: NA
v_call: TRBV5-1
j_call: TRBJ2-3
cdr3_length: 16
cdr3_aa: CASSGLAGDLTDTQYF
cdr3_nt: TGCGCCAGCAGCGGTCTAGCGGGGGACCTCACAGATACGCAGTATTTT

d_call: NA
clone_size: NA
v_call: TRBV18
j_call: TRBJ1-2
cdr3_length: 15
cdr3_aa: CASSHGQGLMDGYTF
cdr3_nt: TGTGCCAGCTCACACGGCCAGGGACTTATGGATGGCTACACCTTC

d_call: NA
clone_size: NA
v_call: TRBV19
j_call: TRBJ1-2
cdr3_length: 14
cdr3_aa: CASTLTGLLYGYTF
cdr3_nt: TGTGCCAGTACCCTAACAGGGCTTCTCTATGGCTACACCTTC

d_call: NA
clone_size: NA
v_call: TRBV3-1/TRBV3-2
j_call: TRBJ1-1
cdr3_length: 14
cdr3_aa: CASSQQGFGAEAFF
cdr3_nt: TGTGCCAGCAGTCAACAGGGTTTCGGCGCTGAAGCTTTCTTT

d_call: NA
clone_size: NA
v_call: TRBV11-1
j_call: TRBJ1-1
cdr3_length: 14
cdr3_aa: CASSLGIGRTEAFF
cdr3_nt: TGTGCCAGCAGCTTAGGCATCGGTCGTACTGAAGCTTTCTTT

d_call: TRBD1
clone_size: NA
v_call: TRBV29-1
j_call: TRBJ2-7
cdr3_length: 13
cdr3_aa: CSVDTDRGIEQYF
cdr3_nt: TGCAGCGTCGATACGGACAGGGGTATCGAGCAGTACTTC

d_call: TRBD1
clone_size: NA
v_call: TRBV5-1
j_call: TRBJ1-2
cdr3_length: 14
cdr3_aa: CASSLPGTGYGYTF
cdr3_nt: TGCGCCAGCAGCTTACCAGGGACAGGCTATGGCTACACCTTC

d_call: TRBD2
clone_size: NA
v_call: TRBV24-1
j_call: TRBJ2-5
cdr3_length: 15
cdr3_aa: CATSDSDGGSETQYF
cdr3_nt: TGTGCCACCAGTGATTCGGACGGGGGGTCCGAGACCCAGTACTTC

d_call: NA
clone_size: NA
v_call: TRBV19
j_call: TRBJ1-1
cdr3_length: 13
cdr3_aa: CASTRGGFTEAFF
cdr3_nt: TGTGCCAGTACCCGAGGGGGTTTTACTGAAGCTTTCTTT

d_call: NA
clone_size: NA
v_call: TRBV11-1
j_call: TRBJ1-2
cdr3_length: 12
cdr3_aa: CASSKDRYGYTF
cdr3_nt: TGTGCCAGCAGCAAGGACAGATATGGCTACACCTTC

d_call: NA
clone_size: NA
v_call: TRBV18
j_call: TRBJ1-1
cdr3_length: 13
cdr3_aa: CASSPGQYTEAFF
cdr3_nt: TGTGCCAGCTCACCAGGACAGTACACTGAAGCTTTCTTT

d_call: TRBD2
clone_size: NA
v_call: TRBV30
j_call: TRBJ2-3
cdr3_length: 13
cdr3_aa: CACYGGSTDTQYF
cdr3_nt: TGTGCCTGTTACGGGGGGAGCACAGATACGCAGTATTTT

d_call: NA
clone_size: NA
v_call: TRBV5-8
j_call: TRBJ2-1
cdr3_length: 15
cdr3_aa: CASTRAWTGGYEQFF
cdr3_nt: TGTGCCAGCACCCGGGCCTGGACGGGGGGCTATGAGCAGTTCTTC

d_call: TRBD1
clone_size: NA
v_call: TRBV6-1
j_call: TRBJ2-3
cdr3_length: 18
cdr3_aa: CASSGRVPGQGGTDTQYF
cdr3_nt: TGTGCCAGCAGTGGAAGGGTGCCGGGACAGGGTGGGACAGATACGCAGTATTTT

d_call: TRBD1
clone_size: NA
v_call: TRBV7-8
j_call: TRBJ1-2
cdr3_length: 16
cdr3_aa: CASSLDGTGRVYGYTF
cdr3_nt: TGTGCCAGCAGCTTAGACGGGACAGGGCGGGTCTATGGCTACACCTTC

d_call: NA
clone_size: NA
v_call: TRBV25-1
j_call: TRBJ2-7
cdr3_length: 12
cdr3_aa: CASSDQAYEQYF
cdr3_nt: TGTGCCAGCAGTGATCAGGCCTACGAGCAGTACTTC

d_call: NA
clone_size: NA
v_call: TRBV10-3
j_call: TRBJ2-7
cdr3_length: 14
cdr3_aa: CAISEMSGSYEQYF
cdr3_nt: TGTGCCATCAGTGAGATGTCGGGCTCCTACGAGCAGTACTTC

d_call: TRBD1
clone_size: NA
v_call: TRBV6-5
j_call: TRBJ1-5
cdr3_length: 13
cdr3_aa: CASTPTGVQPQHF
cdr3_nt: TGTGCCAGCACCCCCACAGGGGTTCAGCCCCAGCATTTT

d_call: NA
clone_size: NA
v_call: TRBV4-1
j_call: TRBJ2-7
cdr3_length: 16
cdr3_aa: CASSQEPGLKAYEQYF
cdr3_nt: TGCGCCAGCAGCCAAGAGCCGGGACTCAAAGCCTACGAGCAGTACTTC

d_call: NA
clone_size: NA
v_call: TRBV10-2
j_call: TRBJ2-3
cdr3_length: 14
cdr3_aa: CASRGRGQADTQYF
cdr3_nt: TGCGCCAGCAGGGGGCGGGGGCAGGCGGATACGCAGTATTTT

d_call: NA
clone_size: NA
v_call: TRBV4-2
j_call: TRBJ1-5
cdr3_length: 13
cdr3_aa: CASSEGWNQPQHF
cdr3_nt: TGTGCCAGCAGCGAGGGATGGAATCAGCCCCAGCATTTT

d_call: NA
clone_size: NA
v_call: TRBV19
j_call: TRBJ2-2
cdr3_length: 12
cdr3_aa: CASSKGSGELFF
cdr3_nt: TGTGCCAGTAGTAAGGGGTCGGGGGAGCTGTTTTTT